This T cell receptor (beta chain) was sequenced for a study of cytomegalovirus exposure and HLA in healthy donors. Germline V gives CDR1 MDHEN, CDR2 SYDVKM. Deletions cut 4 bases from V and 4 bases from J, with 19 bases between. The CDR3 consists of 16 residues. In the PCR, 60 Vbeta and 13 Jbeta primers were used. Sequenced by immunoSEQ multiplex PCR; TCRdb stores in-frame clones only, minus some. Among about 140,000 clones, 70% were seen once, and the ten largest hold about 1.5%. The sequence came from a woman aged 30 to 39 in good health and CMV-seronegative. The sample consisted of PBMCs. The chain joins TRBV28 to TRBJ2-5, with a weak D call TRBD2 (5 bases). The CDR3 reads CASSSPLDGERETQYF. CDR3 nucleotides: TGTGCCAGCAGTTCCCCCCTCGACGGGGAACGAGAGACCCAGTACTTC.